What follows are 29 T cell receptor beta chains derived from one specimen sequenced in a study of shared T cell receptors in the human thymus. Clones were sequenced by immunoSEQ multiplex PCR, and TCRdb holds only the in-frame ones, with some missing. The data hold hundreds of thousands of clones, with over 90% observed a single time. The sample consisted of thymocytes. The origin of the receptors is a human donor.

The chain employs TRBV10-1 and TRBJ2-7; the D gene is possibly TRBD1 (5 bases). From germline, CDR1 is WNHNN and CDR2 SYGVQD (reference sequence). The CDR3 is 14 residues long. V lost 5 bases and J lost 7, with 18 bases in between. The CDR3 nucleotides read TGCGCCAGCAGTAATCCCACAGGAGACCTTGAGCAGTACTTC. Protein: CASSNPTGDLEQYF.

V is TRBV5-6 and J is TRBJ1-1, with D perhaps TRBD1 (5 bases). Germline CDR1 and CDR2: SGHDT and YYEEEE. Trimming pared 4 bases from V and 0 bases from J, leaving 10 bases between. The CDR3 loop spans 14 amino acids. The chain's CDR3 is CASSADTMNTEAFF. Here the CDR3 DNA reads TGTGCCAGCAGCGCGGACACGATGAACACTGAAGCTTTCTTT.

The V and J genes are TRBV14 and TRBJ2-7; D call uncertain. The CDR3 has 12 amino acids. Germline loops: CDR1 SGHDN, CDR2 FVKESK. V shed 4 bases and J shed 7 bases, with 11 bases lying between them. CDR3 nucleotides: TGTGCCAGCAGCCCGAATGTGGGGGAGCAGTACTTC. Translating gives CASSPNVGEQYF.

In this sample, this clone turned up once. CDR3: CASSSLDRGPTSTDTQYF. The DNA of the CDR3 is TGTGCCAGCAGTTCCCTGGACAGGGGTCCTACGAGCACAGATACGCAGTATTTT. The chain is built from TRBV27 and TRBJ2-3; 9 positions match TRBD1. The CDR3 runs to 18 residues. V shed 4 bases and J 0 bases; nucleotides not matched to a gene: 11. Germline V gene lookup returns CDR1 MNHEY and CDR2 SMNVEV (reference sequence).

J is TRBJ2-7 and V is TRBV28, with TRBD1 as a possible D gene (6 bases). Germline V gene sequence: CDR1 MDHEN, CDR2 SYDVKM. V lost 5 bases and J 4 bases, leaving 24 bases between the germline ends. The CDR3 is made up of 17 amino acids. The CDR3 DNA sequence: TGTGCCAGCAGTCCTCCCCAACAGGGCGTTGGGTCTTACGAGCAGTACTTC. Its translation is CASSPPQQGVGSYEQYF.

This clone appeared a single time. This rearrangement joins TRBV27 to TRBJ2-3; a weak D match, TRBD1 (6 bases). Germline CDR1 is MNHEY and CDR2 is SMNVEV (reference sequence). With 5 bases removed from V and 5 bases from J, the gap between germline ends came to 17 bases. The CDR3 is made up of 15 amino acids. CDR3 in DNA: TGTGCCAGCAGTCCAGACAGGTCCAGGGGAGATACGCAGTATTTT. As protein: CASSPDRSRGDTQYF.

The chain is built from TRBV5-1 and TRBJ1-1; D possibly corresponds to TRBD1 (5 bases). Germline lookup yields CDR1 SGHRS and CDR2 YFSETQ. The CDR3 loop spans 15 amino acids. V gave up 0 bases and J gave up 4 bases, with 13 bases separating them. The chain's CDR3 is CASSLAGDGGTEAFF. DNA for the CDR3: TGCGCCAGCAGCTTGGCCGGGGACGGCGGCACTGAAGCTTTCTTT.

The chain combines TRBV30 with TRBJ2-1; tentatively, D is TRBD1 (5 bases). The CDR3 totals 18 residues. Trimming left V 1 base short and J 0 bases short, with 19 bases between. Germline V CDR1 and CDR2: GTSNPN, SVGIG (reference sequence). This CDR3 is CAWSGWADDSRSYNEQFF. The CDR3 coding sequence is TGTGCCTGGAGTGGATGGGCGGACGACAGTCGCTCCTACAATGAGCAGTTCTTC.

V and J are TRBV10-3 and TRBJ2-7, with no clear D. The V gene's germline CDR1 is ENHRY and CDR2 SYGVKD. This CDR3 has 11 residues. The ends were cut back, 3 bases at V and 4 bases at J, with 4 bases in the middle. The CDR3, as DNA: TGTGCCATCAGTGATAGTTACGAGCAGTACTTC. This codes for CAISDSYEQYF.

In nucleotides, the CDR3 is TGTGCCAGCAGACCTAGTACAGGGATTGATGGCTACACCTTC. It is translated as CASRPSTGIDGYTF. V usage is TRBV27 and J usage is TRBJ1-2, with D possibly TRBD1 on 6 matching bases. Germline CDR1 MNHEY, CDR2 SMNVEV (reference sequence). Trimming removed 6 bases at V and 6 bases at J, with 17 bases between. The CDR3 consists of 14 residues.

V is TRBV28 and J is TRBJ2-1; D unclear. With 5 bases removed from V and 5 bases from J, the gap between germline ends came to 22 bases. CDR3 length: 17 amino acids. Germline V gives CDR1 MDHEN, CDR2 SYDVKM. The CDR3 region is CASSQSPPKFLHNEQFF. CDR3 sequence (DNA): TGTGCCAGCAGTCAATCCCCCCCAAAGTTTCTCCACAATGAGCAGTTCTTC.

The V gene is TRBV7-2, the J gene TRBJ1-4, with D tentatively TRBD1 (5 bases). The CDR3 is made up of 16 amino acids. Germline lookup yields CDR1 SGHTA and CDR2 FQGNSA. Trimming removed 4 bases at V and 2 bases at J, with 14 bases between. The CDR3 nucleotides are TGTGCCAGCAGCTCTTTCCAGGGTTGGACTAATGAAAAACTGTTTTTT. Amino acids: CASSSFQGWTNEKLFF. Full variable domain (outside the CDR3, taken from reference TRBV7-2 and TRBJ1-4): GAGVSQSPSNKVTEKGKDVELRCDPISGHTALYWYRQSLGQGLEFLIYFQGNSAPDKSGLPSDRFSAERTGGSVSTLTIQRTQQEDSAVYLCASSSFQGWTNEKLFFGSGTQLSVL.

The chain links TRBV18 to TRBJ2-2; perhaps TRBD2 as D (6 bases). Looked up from germline, CDR1 is KGHSH and CDR2 is LQKENI. The length of the CDR3 is 16 residues. V was shortened by 1 base and J by 2 bases, with 11 bases between the two germline ends. CDR3 loop: CASSPRGVSNTGELFF. The CDR3 DNA follows: TGTGCCAGCTCACCACGGGGGGTCTCTAACACCGGGGAGCTGTTTTTT.

The V gene is TRBV7-6, the J gene TRBJ2-2; no clear D. The CDR3 spans 12 residues. V shed 3 bases and J shed 7 bases, with 6 bases lying between them. CDR1 SGHVS and CDR2 FNYEAQ come from the germline V gene. The CDR3 nucleotides are TGTGCCAGCAGCTTTAATGGCGGGGAGCTGTTTTTT. It encodes CASSFNGGELFF. Full variable domain (remainder filled in from reference TRBV7-6 and TRBJ2-2): GAGVSQSPRYKVTKRGQDVALRCDPISGHVSLYWYRQALGQGPEFLTYFNYEAQQDKSGLPNDRFSAERPEGSISTLTIQRTEQRDSAMYRCASSFNGGELFFGEGSRLTVL.

The CDR3 DNA sequence: TGTGCCAGCAGCTATGGACTAGCGGGAAGCGAGACCCAGTACTTC. This codes for CASSYGLAGSETQYF. The J gene is TRBJ2-5, the V gene TRBV7-8, with TRBD2 matching 12 bases. Per the germline V gene, CDR1 is SGHVS and CDR2 is FQNEAQ. V was pared by 4 bases and J by 5 bases, with 5 bases of the junction left unmatched. The CDR3 is made up of 15 amino acids. Using reference TRBV7-8 and TRBJ2-5 for the parts outside the CDR3, the full variable domain is GAGVSQSPRYKVAKRGQDVALRCDPISGHVSLFWYQQALGQGPEFLTYFQNEAQLDKSGLPSDRFFAERPEGSVSTLKIQRTQQEDSAVYLCASSYGLAGSETQYFGPGTRLLVL.

CDR3 in DNA: TGTGCCAGTAGTATAGACGCCTCCTACGAGCAGTACTTC. Residues: CASSIDASYEQYF. This chain joins TRBV19 and TRBJ2-7; the D is unclear. This CDR3 contains 13 residues. The V end was cut by 0 bases, the J end by 0 bases, with 3 bases between. Germline lookup yields CDR1 LNHDA and CDR2 SQIVND (reference sequence). The variable domain in full, completed from reference TRBV19 and TRBJ2-7, reads DGGITQSPKYLFRKEGQNVTLSCEQNLNHDAMYWYRQDPGQGLRLIYYSQIVNDFQKGDIAEGYSVSREKKESFPLTVTSAQKNPTAFYLCASSIDASYEQYFGPGTRLTVT.

J is TRBJ2-5 and V is TRBV4-3, with 10 bases matching TRBD1. V lost 5 bases and J lost 4; bases outside the gene matches: 10. This CDR3 spans 16 amino acids. In germline, CDR1 is LGHNA, CDR2 YSLEER. The DNA of the CDR3 is TGCGCCAGCAGCAACAATCAAGGACAGGGGGGAGAGACCCAGTACTTC. Translated, it gives CASSNNQGQGGETQYF.

This clone was picked up one time. The chain links TRBV7-9 to TRBJ1-1; TRBD1 might be the D (6 bases). Trimming cost V 0 bases and J 0 bases, with 17 bases left between them. The CDR3 length is 18 residues. Germline V gene data show CDR1 as SEHNR and CDR2 as FQNEAQ (reference sequence). CDR3 coding DNA: TGTGCCAGCAGCTTAGCGATTAACAGGGAAGCGATGAACACTGAAGCTTTCTTT. Its translation is CASSLAINREAMNTEAFF.

The chain joins TRBV14 to TRBJ2-5; maybe TRBD1 (6 bases). The CDR3 loop spans 18 amino acids. Germline assignment: CDR1 SGHDN and CDR2 FVKESK. Trimming pared 0 bases from V and 2 bases from J, leaving 19 bases between. CDR3 coding DNA: TGTGCCAGCAGCCAAGATAACCCCTGGGGACACGCACAAGAGACCCAGTACTTC. Amino acid sequence: CASSQDNPWGHAQETQYF.

The chain recombines TRBV11-2 with TRBJ1-4, with D tentatively TRBD1 (6 bases). The V and J ends lost 3 bases and 8 bases respectively, with 16 bases between them. CDR3 size: 15 residues. Looked up from germline, CDR1 is SGHAT and CDR2 is FQNNGV. The CDR3 nucleotides read TGTGCCAGCAGCTTGGGGCTAGGGGGTCTGGAAAAACTGTTTTTT. It specifies CASSLGLGGLEKLFF.

The chain uses TRBV5-1 and TRBJ2-3; 11 bases agree with TRBD2. The V segment lost 2 bases and the J segment 1 base; nucleotides outside the gene matches: 3. CDR1 SGHRS and CDR2 YFSETQ come from the germline V gene. CDR3 length equals 16 residues. This chain's CDR3 is CASSLTSGRCTDTQYF. The CDR3 nucleotides read TGCGCCAGCAGCTTAACTAGCGGGAGATGCACAGATACGCAGTATTTT.

The rearrangement joins TRBV14 to TRBJ1-4, with D tentatively TRBD1 (5 bases). The V gene lost 0 bases and the J gene lost 8 bases, with 16 bases spanning the gap. Germline CDR1 and CDR2: SGHDN and FVKESK. CDR3 size: 16 residues. CDR3 coding DNA: TGTGCCAGCAGCCAAGATTCAGGCAGGGAGCACGAAAAACTGTTTTTT. Residues: CASSQDSGREHEKLFF.

V gene TRBV7-9 combines with J gene TRBJ2-1; D possibly corresponds to TRBD1 (6 bases). The germline V and J ends were trimmed by 1 base and 3 bases, with 10 bases remaining between them. The CDR3 extends over 15 amino acids. Germline assignment: CDR1 SEHNR and CDR2 FQNEAQ (reference sequence). CDR3: CASSLEQGNYNEQFF. DNA of the CDR3: TGTGCCAGCAGCTTAGAACAGGGTAACTACAATGAGCAGTTCTTC.

The chain couples TRBV10-3 to TRBJ1-1; the D gene is possibly TRBD1 (6 bases). V lost 0 bases to trimming and J lost 5 bases, with 10 bases between them. The CDR3 contains 14 residues. Germline V gene data show CDR1 as ENHRY and CDR2 as SYGVKD. In nucleotides, the CDR3 is TGTGCCATCAGTGAGTCTGGAGGGGGGACTGAAGCTTTCTTT. It specifies CAISESGGGTEAFF.

The rearrangement joins TRBV18 to TRBJ2-5; D not certain. Looked up from germline, CDR1 is KGHSH and CDR2 is LQKENI. This CDR3 has 14 amino acids. Trimming took off 4 bases at V and 2 bases at J, with 11 bases between the two ends. CDR3: CASSLLTDQETQYF. Written as DNA, the CDR3 is TGTGCCAGCTCACTTTTGACGGATCAAGAGACCCAGTACTTC. The full variable domain, completed using reference TRBV18 and TRBJ2-5, is NAGVMQNPRHLVRRRGQEARLRCSPMKGHSHVYWYRQLPEEGLKFMVYLQKENIIDESGMPKERFSAEFPKEGPSILRIQQVVRGDSAAYFCASSLLTDQETQYFGPGTRLLVL.

V usage is TRBV11-2 and J usage is TRBJ2-7, with D maybe TRBD2 (6 bases). The V end was cut by 3 bases, the J end by 3 bases, with 18 bases between. CDR3 length equals 16 residues. Germline-derived CDR1 and CDR2 are SGHAT and FQNNGV. The CDR3 loop reads CASSFKRAGPDYEQYF. The CDR3 DNA sequence: TGTGCCAGCAGCTTTAAAAGGGCGGGACCGGACTACGAGCAGTACTTC.

The V and J genes are TRBV28 and TRBJ2-7, with D unresolved. V was clipped by 2 bases and J by 4 bases, with 18 bases between them. This CDR3 has 16 amino acids. CDR1 is MDHEN and CDR2 is SYDVKM in the germline V gene. CDR3 in DNA: TGTGCCAGCAGTTTACGGGTGTGGATCCCCGGGTACGAGCAGTACTTC. Translating gives CASSLRVWIPGYEQYF.

The chain uses TRBV7-8 and TRBJ2-1, with 8 bases that match TRBD2. The V gene end was trimmed by 4 bases and the J gene end by 3 bases; junction bases not matched to a gene: 20. The CDR3 is 20 amino acids. Germline loops: CDR1 SGHVS, CDR2 FQNEAQ. The CDR3, as DNA: TGTGCCAGCAGCTCGCCGACTAGCGCACCAAAGTTCGGTGGCTACAATGAGCAGTTCTTC. Translated, it gives CASSSPTSAPKFGGYNEQFF.

The rearrangement uses TRBV28 and TRBJ1-4, with TRBD1 identical over 10 bases. J gave up 5 bases and V 3 bases, and 3 bases lay outside the gene matches. The CDR3 loop spans 15 amino acids. CDR1 is MDHEN and CDR2 is SYDVKM in the germline V gene. CDR3 protein: CASSFPGQGNEKLFF. The CDR3 region has the DNA TGTGCCAGCAGTTTCCCGGGACAGGGGAATGAAAAACTGTTTTTT.